This is a list of T cell receptor beta chains from one sample in a study of human T cells and chemical hapten exposure. In TCRdb, the RACE reads were re-called with MiXCR into one record per CDR3 protein. The sample has more than 60,000 distinct CDR3 sequences; approximately 10% are singletons. Sequenced material: whole blood, taken in connection with sensitization to the hapten diphenylcyclopropenone (DPC). All receptors come from a woman aged 45-65 years with alopecia areata. Some clones in this sample may be carry-over from other donors' samples. CDR3s include the opening cysteine and the closing phenylalanine or tryptophan. The D gene is left open where the match is weak. Expanded clones get a size class; other rows say once, few or many, or leave the size out.

TRBV12-3/TRBV12-4,TRBD1,TRBJ1-5,many,TGTGCCAGCAGACAGGGGTCGGAGCAGCCCCAGCATTTT,CASRQGSEQPQHF
TRBV27,NA,TRBJ2-7,NA,TGTGCCAGCAGTTGGCCACAGGGCGAGCAGTACTTC,CASSWPQGEQYF
TRBV10-3,NA,TRBJ2-3,NA,TGTGCCATCAGTGAATCGGACTATAGCACAGATACGCAGTATTTT,CAISESDYSTDTQYF
TRBV7-2,TRBD2,TRBJ2-1,many,TGTGCCAGCAGCTTAACGAGCGGGAGGAGGACCTACAATGAGCAGTTCTTC,CASSLTSGRRTYNEQFF
TRBV5-5,NA,TRBJ2-6,few,TGTGCCACCACGGTTGTCTCTGGGGCCAACGTCCTGACTTTC,CATTVVSGANVLTF
TRBV5-1,NA,TRBJ1-5,NA,TGCGCCAGCAGCTTGGAGGGGGGGAATCAGCCCCAGCATTTT,CASSLEGGNQPQHF
TRBV6-2/TRBV6-3,NA,TRBJ2-2,few,TGTGCCAGCAGTTACTCGGCGGGGCCCGGGGAGCTGTTTTTT,CASSYSAGPGELFF
TRBV20-1,NA,TRBJ1-5,few,TGCAGTGCTAGGGACAGTTACGGCAATCAGCCCCAGCATTTT,CSARDSYGNQPQHF
TRBV10-1,NA,TRBJ1-6,NA,TGCGCCAGCAGTTACAGGAATTCACCCCTCCACTTT,CASSYRNSPLHF
TRBV6-1,TRBD2,TRBJ2-1,many,TGTGCCAGCAGTGAAGATAGACTAGCGGGACGAGGTGAGCAGTTCTTC,CASSEDRLAGRGEQFF
TRBV6-5,NA,TRBJ1-2,NA,TGTGCCAGCAGAAAAGCCGGGACGACCTACTATGGCTACACCTTC,CASRKAGTTYYGYTF
TRBV20-1,NA,TRBJ2-4,few,TGCAGTGCTAGAGATCGAGCAGGCGCCCAAAACATTCAGTACTTC,CSARDRAGAQNIQYF
TRBV7-2,TRBD1,TRBJ1-6,NA,TGTGCCAGCAGGTTGGGAACAGGGGGTCCTTCACCCCTCCACTTT,CASRLGTGGPSPLHF
TRBV2,NA,TRBJ1-2,many,TGTGCCAGCAGTGTTCAGCTGGTGGGCGGCGGCTATGGCTACACCTTC,CASSVQLVGGGYGYTF
TRBV12-3/TRBV12-4,TRBD2,TRBJ2-7,few,TGTGCCAGTACTAGCGGGAGAGGGTACGAGCAGTACTTC,CASTSGRGYEQYF
TRBV12-3/TRBV12-4,NA,TRBJ1-1,many,TGTGCCAGCAGTTTCTCGGTTGAAGCTTTCTTT,CASSFSVEAFF
TRBV20-1,NA,TRBJ1-4,NA,TGCAGTGCTAGAGATCTACAGGCCACGGATGAAAAACTGTTTTTT,CSARDLQATDEKLFF
TRBV28,NA,TRBJ1-4,NA,TGTGCCAGCCGTCCGTCAGTTAATGAAAAACTGTTTTTT,CASRPSVNEKLFF
TRBV10-3,NA,TRBJ1-6,NA,TGTGCCATCAGTGAGTCGCGGAGGACCCTCCACTTT,CAISESRRTLHF
TRBV18,TRBD1,TRBJ2-5,few,TGTGCCAGCTCGGACAGGGGGGAGACCCAGTACTTC,CASSDRGETQYF
TRBV12-3/TRBV12-4,NA,TRBJ1-4,many,TGTGCCAGCAGTTCTTTGTCAGGGCCTGGGGAAAAACTGTTTTTT,CASSSLSGPGEKLFF
TRBV2,TRBD2,TRBJ2-2,many,TGTGCCAGCTCCATCCTAGCGGGAGGGACCGGGGAGCTGTTTTTT,CASSILAGGTGELFF
TRBV29-1,TRBD2,TRBJ2-3,few,TGCAGCGTTAGAACTAGCGGGAGGGCTATAGATACGCAGTATTTT,CSVRTSGRAIDTQYF
TRBV2,TRBD1,TRBJ1-2,many,TGTGCCAGCAGGGTTGGACAGGGGCTTGGCTATGGCTACACCTTC,CASRVGQGLGYGYTF
TRBV30,TRBD1,TRBJ1-6,few,TGTGCCTGGAGTCCTGGACAGGGGGCAGGGAATTCACCCCTCCACTTT,CAWSPGQGAGNSPLHF
TRBV20-1,NA,TRBJ1-1,many,TGCAGTGCTAGAGAGGTGGGTGAAGCTTTCTTT,CSAREVGEAFF
TRBV18,NA,TRBJ1-5,NA,TGTGCCAGCTCACCGGGGGTGCCCCAGGGGCAGCCCCAGCATTTT,CASSPGVPQGQPQHF
TRBV10-3,TRBD2,TRBJ2-3,few,TGTGCCAATAGCGCGGGAGGGGGTACGCAGTATTTT,CANSAGGGTQYF
TRBV27,TRBD1,TRBJ2-1,NA,TGTGCCAGCAGTCAGGGACAGGGGCGTGACAATGAGCAGTTCTTC,CASSQGQGRDNEQFF
TRBV15,NA,TRBJ2-3,many,TGTGCCACCAGCAGAGATCCTTCCAGGTCAGATACGCAGTATTTT,CATSRDPSRSDTQYF
TRBV5-1,NA,TRBJ2-7,NA,TGCGCCAGCAGCTTGGGTATAGGGCCCTACGAGCAGTACTTC,CASSLGIGPYEQYF
TRBV20-1,TRBD2,TRBJ2-5,many,TGCAGTGCTAGAGGCCCGGGGCAGCGGGAGATGAGAGAGACCCAGTACTTC,CSARGPGQREMRETQYF
TRBV20-1,NA,TRBJ2-5,few,TGCATTAGGCAAGGCCAGTACTTC,CIRQGQYF
TRBV28,NA,TRBJ2-6,many,TGTGCCACCGCGGGGTACGGAGGCTCCGGGGCCAACGTCCTGACTTTC,CATAGYGGSGANVLTF
TRBV6-1,NA,TRBJ1-1,few,TGTGCCAGCAGTGAAGGAGACAGGGAAGCTTTCTTT,CASSEGDREAFF
TRBV2,NA,TRBJ1-1,many,TGTGCCTACACCTTCCTCCGGATGAACACTGAAGCTTTCTTT,CAYTFLRMNTEAFF
TRBV29-1,NA,TRBJ2-7,many,TGCAGCGTCCTGCCGACAGGCCCTTTTGAGCAGTACTTC,CSVLPTGPFEQYF
TRBV20-1,NA,TRBJ2-7,once,TGCAGTGCTAGTAGGCGTAGTGGCGAGCAGTACTTC,CSASRRSGEQYF
TRBV20-1,TRBD2,TRBJ2-7,NA,TGCAGGGGGGTAGCGGGACCCGGCTCCTACGAGCAGTACTTC,CRGVAGPGSYEQYF
TRBV29-1,NA,TRBJ2-7,many,TGCAGCGTTGAGGAAGGGAGGTACGAGCAGTACTTC,CSVEEGRYEQYF
TRBV20-1,NA,TRBJ2-3,NA,TGCAGTGCCCGAGAGAGGGGGAGGGCCGGCACAGATACGCAGTATTTT,CSARERGRAGTDTQYF
TRBV7-2,NA,TRBJ2-1,NA,TGTGCCAGCAGCTTAGGGGGATATGAGCAGTTCTTC,CASSLGGYEQFF